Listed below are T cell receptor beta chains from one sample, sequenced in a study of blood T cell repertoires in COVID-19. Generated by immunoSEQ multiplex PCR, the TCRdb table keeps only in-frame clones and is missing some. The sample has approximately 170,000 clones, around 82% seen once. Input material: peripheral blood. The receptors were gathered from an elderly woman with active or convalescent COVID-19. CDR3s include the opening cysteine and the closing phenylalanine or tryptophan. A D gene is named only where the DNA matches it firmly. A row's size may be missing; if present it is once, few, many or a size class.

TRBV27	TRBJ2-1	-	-	TGTGCCAGCAGTTCAAGGGGTGGTGAGCAGTTCTTC	CASSSRGGEQFF
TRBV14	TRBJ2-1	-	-	TGTGCCAGCAGCCCCATAGCGGGGCCCCAGGGGGATGAGCAGTTCTTC	CASSPIAGPQGDEQFF
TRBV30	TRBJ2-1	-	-	TGTGCCTGGAGCCGCCCTCTGCTAGTAGGTGAGCAGTTCTTC	CAWSRPLLVGEQFF
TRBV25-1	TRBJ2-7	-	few	TGTGCCAGCACCCCGAGGCAGGGTTTAGGATACGAGCAGTACTTC	CASTPRQGLGYEQYF
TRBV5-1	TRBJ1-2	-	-	TGCGCCAGCAGCTTGCAGGCAGGGGAGTGGAATGGCTACACCTTC	CASSLQAGEWNGYTF
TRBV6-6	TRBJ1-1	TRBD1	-	TGTGCCAGCAGCTTAGTGGCAGGGGGAATGAACACTGAAGCTTTCTTT	CASSLVAGGMNTEAFF
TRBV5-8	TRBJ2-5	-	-	TGTGCCAGCAGCTTACAGGTCCTCCAAGAGACCCAGTACTTC	CASSLQVLQETQYF
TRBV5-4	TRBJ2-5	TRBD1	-	TGTGCCAGCAGCTTGACAGGGGGAGAGACCCAGTACTTC	CASSLTGGETQYF
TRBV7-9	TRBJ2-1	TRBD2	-	TGTGCCAGCAGCAGGCCCGGGACTAGCGGGAGGGATGAGCAGTTCTTC	CASSRPGTSGRDEQFF
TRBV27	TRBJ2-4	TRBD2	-	TGTGCCAGCAGCACCCTTAGCGGGTTAGCCAAAAACATTCAGTACTTC	CASSTLSGLAKNIQYF
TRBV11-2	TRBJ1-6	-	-	TGTGCCAGCAGCTTAGCCGTTCGAGGTTCACCCCTCCACTTT	CASSLAVRGSPLHF
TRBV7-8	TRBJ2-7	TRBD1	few	TGTGCCAGCAGCCAAGACAGGGCCCCCCACGAGCAGTACTTC	CASSQDRAPHEQYF
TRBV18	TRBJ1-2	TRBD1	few	TGTGCCAGCTCACCGCCGACAGGGGACTATGGCTACACCTTC	CASSPPTGDYGYTF
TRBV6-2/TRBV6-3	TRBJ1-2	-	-	TGTGCCAGCAGTTTGGTCCCGCAGTACTATGGCTACACCTTC	CASSLVPQYYGYTF
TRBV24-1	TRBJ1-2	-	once	TGTGCCACCAGTGATTGGCAGGGCCCCTATGGCTACACCTTC	CATSDWQGPYGYTF
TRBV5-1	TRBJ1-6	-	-	TGCGCCAGCAGCTTGGGCGGCCTCCTAGAGGCCCTCCACTTT	CASSLGGLLEALHF